A selection of T cell receptor beta chains follows, all from one sample in a study of molecular identifiers for immune sequencing clone quantification. One entry per CDR3 protein, called by TCRdb with MiXCR from the PCR reads. Altogether over 65,000 distinct CDR3 sequences are present, around a quarter being singletons, with the ten largest covering 0.75% to 0.9%. The specimen was naive CD8+ T cells from blood, with Jurkat cell RNA spiked in. All receptors derive from a human donor in good health. Some libraries in this study had Jurkat cell RNA spiked in. Each CDR3 is given with its conserved first and last residue. Each record gives: CDR3 DNA, CDR3 protein, J gene, D gene, clone size, V gene. D genes are given only for firm matches. Rows give clone size only sometimes, using once, few, many, or a class for an expanded clone.

CDR3 DNA: TGTGCTAGCAGCTCAGGGACAGGGGACAATGAGCAGTTCTTC
CDR3 protein: CASSSGTGDNEQFF
J gene: TRBJ2-1
D gene: TRBD1
clone size: NA
V gene: TRBV7-7

CDR3 DNA: TGTGCCTGGAGGCTTGCAGGTAACACTGAAGCTTTCTTT
CDR3 protein: CAWRLAGNTEAFF
J gene: TRBJ1-1
D gene: NA
clone size: many
V gene: TRBV30

CDR3 DNA: TGTGCCAGCAGCTCCCGTCTAGCGGCAGACACCGGGGAGCTGTTTTTT
CDR3 protein: CASSSRLAADTGELFF
J gene: TRBJ2-2
D gene: TRBD2
clone size: NA
V gene: TRBV7-6

CDR3 DNA: TGTGCCAGTAGTAATATAGGGCCCACCGGGGATACGCAGTATTTT
CDR3 protein: CASSNIGPTGDTQYF
J gene: TRBJ2-3
D gene: NA
clone size: few
V gene: TRBV19

CDR3 DNA: TGCGCCAGCAGCCAAGATCGGCATTCCGGCGACACCATATATTTT
CDR3 protein: CASSQDRHSGDTIYF
J gene: TRBJ1-3
D gene: NA
clone size: NA
V gene: TRBV4-3

CDR3 DNA: TGTGCCTGGAGTGTAAACGCGAGACTAGCGTGCAATGAGCAGTTCTTC
CDR3 protein: CAWSVNARLACNEQFF
J gene: TRBJ2-1
D gene: TRBD2
clone size: many
V gene: TRBV30

CDR3 DNA: TGTGCCAGCAGCCGGACAGGGAATGAGCAGTTCTTC
CDR3 protein: CASSRTGNEQFF
J gene: TRBJ2-1
D gene: TRBD1
clone size: NA
V gene: TRBV14

CDR3 DNA: TGTGCCAGCAGTTACTACGGGACAAACACTGAAGCTTTCTTT
CDR3 protein: CASSYYGTNTEAFF
J gene: TRBJ1-1
D gene: NA
clone size: many
V gene: TRBV6-5

CDR3 DNA: TGTGCCACGACATCGGGTACCTATGGCGAGACCCAGTACTTC
CDR3 protein: CATTSGTYGETQYF
J gene: TRBJ2-5
D gene: NA
clone size: NA
V gene: TRBV15

CDR3 DNA: TGCGCCAGCAGCCTTGCCCCGTCCGCGCCTTACGAGCAGTACTTC
CDR3 protein: CASSLAPSAPYEQYF
J gene: TRBJ2-7
D gene: NA
clone size: NA
V gene: TRBV4-3

CDR3 DNA: TGTGCCAGTAGTTCAGGGCCAGGGCACTACGAGCAGTACTTC
CDR3 protein: CASSSGPGHYEQYF
J gene: TRBJ2-7
D gene: NA
clone size: many
V gene: TRBV19

CDR3 DNA: TGCGCCAGCAGCCAAGACAGTTCCTACGAGCAGTACTTC
CDR3 protein: CASSQDSSYEQYF
J gene: TRBJ2-7
D gene: NA
clone size: NA
V gene: TRBV4-3

CDR3 DNA: TGTGCCAGCAGTTTACAAGGGATGGGGGATGAAAAACTGCTTTTT
CDR3 protein: CASSLQGMGDEKLLF
J gene: TRBJ1-4
D gene: NA
clone size: NA
V gene: TRBV12-3/TRBV12-4

CDR3 DNA: TGTGCCAGTAGTATGTGGACAGGGTCCTACGAGCAGTACTTC
CDR3 protein: CASSMWTGSYEQYF
J gene: TRBJ2-7
D gene: TRBD1
clone size: many
V gene: TRBV19

CDR3 DNA: TGCAGTGCTAATGCTCGGGGATGGGGGGGGGCCACCTACAATGAGCAGTTCTTC
CDR3 protein: CSANARGWGGATYNEQFF
J gene: TRBJ2-1
D gene: NA
clone size: few
V gene: TRBV20-1

CDR3 DNA: TGCAGCGTTGTAAAAGGGGAGTACACTGAAGCTTTCTTT
CDR3 protein: CSVVKGEYTEAFF
J gene: TRBJ1-1
D gene: NA
clone size: many
V gene: TRBV29-1

CDR3 DNA: TGTGCCTGGGTAGGACTAGCGGGCCAAGAGCTGTACTTC
CDR3 protein: CAWVGLAGQELYF
J gene: TRBJ2-7
D gene: TRBD2
clone size: NA
V gene: TRBV30

CDR3 DNA: TGTGCCAGCAGCCTATGGTCCGGGACTAGGTCAGATACGCAGTATTTT
CDR3 protein: CASSLWSGTRSDTQYF
J gene: TRBJ2-3
D gene: TRBD2
clone size: many
V gene: TRBV14

CDR3 DNA: TGTGCCAGCCTTGAGAAGGGGGCTGGCTATGGCTACACCTTC
CDR3 protein: CASLEKGAGYGYTF
J gene: TRBJ1-2
D gene: TRBD1
clone size: few
V gene: TRBV6-2/TRBV6-3

CDR3 DNA: TGTGCCAGCGGCGTAGGTACTGAAGCTTTCTTT
CDR3 protein: CASGVGTEAFF
J gene: TRBJ1-1
D gene: NA
clone size: many
V gene: TRBV5-5

CDR3 DNA: TGCAGTGCTAGCGCGGGGGGGCCCTCCAATGAGCAGTTCTTC
CDR3 protein: CSASAGGPSNEQFF
J gene: TRBJ2-1
D gene: TRBD2
clone size: many
V gene: TRBV20-1

CDR3 DNA: TGTGCCAGCAGCGGAGGCTTTAGCAATCAGCCCCAGCATTTT
CDR3 protein: CASSGGFSNQPQHF
J gene: TRBJ1-5
D gene: NA
clone size: many
V gene: TRBV7-9

CDR3 DNA: TGTGCCTGGAGCCAGGGGGCGAGTACTGAAGCTTTCTTT
CDR3 protein: CAWSQGASTEAFF
J gene: TRBJ1-1
D gene: TRBD1
clone size: many
V gene: TRBV30

CDR3 DNA: TGTGCCAGCAGCTCAGGGTACTTCTCCTACGAGCAGTACTTC
CDR3 protein: CASSSGYFSYEQYF
J gene: TRBJ2-7
D gene: NA
clone size: many
V gene: TRBV27

CDR3 DNA: TGCGCCAGCAGCCAGGCCTATATCGGGACAGGGTCGAATGGCTACACCTTC
CDR3 protein: CASSQAYIGTGSNGYTF
J gene: TRBJ1-2
D gene: TRBD1
clone size: few
V gene: TRBV4-3

CDR3 DNA: TGTGCCGGCGAGGACAAGACGGATGAAGAGACCCAGTACTTC
CDR3 protein: CAGEDKTDEETQYF
J gene: TRBJ2-5
D gene: NA
clone size: once
V gene: TRBV2

CDR3 DNA: TGCAGTGCTTGGCGGGCGACCTCCTACGAGCAGTACTTC
CDR3 protein: CSAWRATSYEQYF
J gene: TRBJ2-7
D gene: NA
clone size: few
V gene: TRBV20-1

CDR3 DNA: TGTGCCTGGAGTGTAACCGGAGGAAGGTCACCCCTCCACTTT
CDR3 protein: CAWSVTGGRSPLHF
J gene: TRBJ1-6
D gene: NA
clone size: NA
V gene: TRBV30

CDR3 DNA: TGCGCCAGCAGCCAAGACCCGGGACAGCGATCCGAGCAGTACTTC
CDR3 protein: CASSQDPGQRSEQYF
J gene: TRBJ2-7
D gene: TRBD1
clone size: many
V gene: TRBV4-3

CDR3 DNA: TGTGCCACCAGTGAGGGGAACACTGAAGCTTTCTTT
CDR3 protein: CATSEGNTEAFF
J gene: TRBJ1-1
D gene: NA
clone size: few
V gene: TRBV24-1

CDR3 DNA: TGTGCCAGCAGTTTATACGGGACAGGAGGTTCCAGACAGCCCCAGCATTTT
CDR3 protein: CASSLYGTGGSRQPQHF
J gene: TRBJ1-5
D gene: TRBD1
clone size: few
V gene: TRBV27

CDR3 DNA: TGTGCCAGCAGCCCAACCGGGACTAGCCACGAGCAGTACTTC
CDR3 protein: CASSPTGTSHEQYF
J gene: TRBJ2-7
D gene: TRBD2
clone size: many
V gene: TRBV7-2

CDR3 DNA: TGCGCCAGCAGCCAAGCCAGGGCGAGCGGCTACGAGCAGTACTTC
CDR3 protein: CASSQARASGYEQYF
J gene: TRBJ2-7
D gene: NA
clone size: NA
V gene: TRBV4-3

CDR3 DNA: TGTGCCAGCAGTTACGCAGGGCAGGCGTCCTACGAGCAGTACTTC
CDR3 protein: CASSYAGQASYEQYF
J gene: TRBJ2-7
D gene: NA
clone size: few
V gene: TRBV27

CDR3 DNA: TGTGCCAGCAGCTCAACACGACAGGGTAATGAAAAACTGTTTTTT
CDR3 protein: CASSSTRQGNEKLFF
J gene: TRBJ1-4
D gene: TRBD1
clone size: NA
V gene: TRBV7-9

CDR3 DNA: TGTGCCAGCAGTGAAAGCGGACAGTACACCCTCTACGAGCAGTACTTC
CDR3 protein: CASSESGQYTLYEQYF
J gene: TRBJ2-7
D gene: NA
clone size: many
V gene: TRBV2

CDR3 DNA: TGTGCCAGCAGCCCAACTCATGGGACTGAAGCTTTCTTT
CDR3 protein: CASSPTHGTEAFF
J gene: TRBJ1-1
D gene: NA
clone size: many
V gene: TRBV5-6

CDR3 DNA: TGTGCCAGCAGCCTCGGACGTAGCTCCTACAATGAGCAGTTCTTC
CDR3 protein: CASSLGRSSYNEQFF
J gene: TRBJ2-1
D gene: NA
clone size: few
V gene: TRBV11-3

CDR3 DNA: TGTGCCAGCAGTTACCTATGGGACACAACCTACGAGCAGTACTTC
CDR3 protein: CASSYLWDTTYEQYF
J gene: TRBJ2-7
D gene: NA
clone size: many
V gene: TRBV6-2/TRBV6-3

CDR3 DNA: TGCGCCAGCAGCCAAGATTTAATCTCCTCTGGAAACACCATATATTTT
CDR3 protein: CASSQDLISSGNTIYF
J gene: TRBJ1-3
D gene: NA
clone size: many
V gene: TRBV4-3